This paragraph reports one T cell receptor beta chain. The sample belongs to a study of blood T cell repertoires in COVID-19. Study-level background: The study drew acute and convalescent COVID-19 samples from the United States, Italy and Spain. In each case, the material was cDNA or gDNA derived from T cells, B-cell-depleted T cells, or PBMCs.

Original processing notes: By means of reference gene primer amplification, nucleated cell counts were estimated. Clones were read by immunoSEQ multiplex PCR, and TCRdb kept only the in-frame ones, dropping some. That table supplies the V and J calls and clone size; D and trimming were determined from the DNA. The sample lists some 150,000 clones, around 88% occurring once. V trimming: 4 bases; J trimming: 4 bases; junction bases outside the gene matches: 2. CDR1 and CDR2 (germline): LNHDA, SQIVND (reference sequence). This CDR3 has 15 residues. Sequencing was done on a sample of peripheral blood. The chain carries TRBV19 and TRBJ2-1, with TRBD2 matching over 12 bases. This clonotype was obtained from a man aged 55 to 70 with active or convalescent COVID-19. The CDR3 sequence is CASSTTSGGYNEQFF. The CDR3 DNA sequence: TGTGCCAGTAGTACGACTAGCGGGGGATACAATGAGCAGTTCTTC.